These 9 T cell receptor beta chains were sequenced from one sample in a study of OX40 agonist ivuxolimab in advanced cancers. Sequencing used immunoSEQ multiplex PCR; TCRdb keeps in-frame clones, though not all of them. Here the sample spans about 38,000 clones, around 93% being singletons. The sample here was CD4+ or CD8+ T cells sorted from blood, taken in a trial of the OX40 agonist ivuxolimab. The receptors shown here come from an adult with an advanced solid tumor such as melanoma, head and neck, liver or kidney cancer.

This chain connects TRBV7-2 to TRBJ1-2; D is possibly TRBD1 (5 bases). Looked up from germline, CDR1 is SGHTA and CDR2 is FQGNSA. The CDR3 sequence is 15 residues long. V lost 2 bases and J lost 8, with 18 bases in between. The DNA of the CDR3 is TGTGCCAGCAGCTTATGGGCGGAACCCAGGGACGGCTACACCTTC. This sequence encodes CASSLWAEPRDGYTF.

The chain joins TRBV16 to TRBJ2-3; the match to TRBD1 covers 8 bases. J lost 6 bases, V lost 2 bases, and 10 bases had no gene match. There are 16 residues in the CDR3. Germline values: CDR1 KGHSY, CDR2 FQNENV. The CDR3 DNA follows: TGTGCCAGCAGCCAAAACCGGGACAGGTCATCGGATACGCAGTATTTT. This sequence encodes CASSQNRDRSSDTQYF.

The chain has TRBV5-8 and TRBJ2-7; TRBD1 matches at 8 bases. Germline CDR1 SGHTS, CDR2 YDEGEE. J gave up 3 bases and V 2 bases, and 4 bases lay outside the gene matches. The CDR3 length is 14 residues. The CDR3 region is CASSFVTGGYEQYF. DNA of the CDR3: TGTGCCAGCAGCTTCGTAACAGGGGGCTACGAGCAGTACTTC.

The rearrangement joins TRBV4-2 to TRBJ2-1, with D perhaps matching TRBD2 (8 bases). Germline lookup yields CDR1 LGHNA and CDR2 YNFKEQ. Trimming stripped 4 bases from V and 8 bases from J, with 21 bases between. The CDR3 length is 16 residues. As DNA, the CDR3 is TGTGCCAGCAGCCTAGATGACTCGGGAGGGGGCGATGAGCAGTTCTTC. As protein: CASSLDDSGGGDEQFF.

This chain connects TRBV28 to TRBJ1-5, with D possibly being TRBD1 (6 bases). The ends were cut back, 3 bases at V and 0 bases at J, with 18 bases in the middle. Germline CDR1 and CDR2: MDHEN and SYDVKM. The CDR3 is 18 amino acids. The CDR3 DNA follows: TGTGCCAGCAGTTTTCGTTCAGGGGTAATTAATAGCAATCAGCCCCAGCATTTT. Protein product: CASSFRSGVINSNQPQHF.

The genes are TRBV6-1 and TRBJ1-5, with a possible D match to TRBD1 (6 bases). Trimming took off 1 base at V and 3 bases at J, with 13 bases between the two ends. The CDR3 has 16 residues. Germline assignment: CDR1 MNHNS and CDR2 SASEGT. The CDR3 DNA reads TGTGCCAGCAGTGAAGGGGGGCCTTACCACAATCAGCCCCAGCATTTT. Amino acids: CASSEGGPYHNQPQHF.

The J gene is TRBJ2-3, the V gene TRBV25-1, with a tentative D call TRBD2 (6 bases). The CDR3 covers 14 residues. Germline V gives CDR1 MGHDK, CDR2 SYGVNS. Trimming cost V 2 bases and J 6 bases, with 12 bases left between them. The CDR3 DNA reads as TGTGCCAGCAGTGAAACGCGGGGCGGGGATACGCAGTATTTT. Its protein is CASSETRGGDTQYF. Full variable domain (outside the CDR3, taken from reference TRBV25-1 and TRBJ2-3): EADIYQTPRYLVIGTGKKITLECSQTMGHDKMYWYQQDPGMELHLIHYSYGVNSTEKGDLSSESTVSRIRTEHFPLTLESARPSHTSQYLCASSETRGGDTQYFGPGTRLTVL.

This chain uses TRBV2 with TRBJ2-7; D is uncertain. The ends were cut back, 8 bases at V and 5 bases at J, with 7 bases in the middle. Germline V gene data show CDR1 as SNHLY and CDR2 as FYNNEI. CDR3 length: 10 amino acids. In DNA, the CDR3 is TGTGCCAGCTCTAACCACGAGCAGTACTTC. This translates into CASSNHEQYF.

The gene calls are TRBV5-6 and TRBJ1-1; no clear D. The CDR3 consists of 15 residues. The V end was cut by 0 bases, the J end by 2 bases, with 11 bases between. The germline CDR1 and CDR2 sequences are SGHDT and YYEEEE. CDR3 DNA sequence: TGTGCCAGCAGCTTGGCCCTCACAATCAACACTGAAGCTTTCTTT. It codes for CASSLALTINTEAFF.